This entry concerns a single T cell receptor beta chain. What it recognizes is unknown. The data derive from a study of shared clonotypes between healthy human individuals. Study background: There were three CD4 naive, three CD4 memory, two CD8 naive and one CD8 memory plates per donor. Study conclusions and caveats: As a rule, naive subsets had a larger estimated richness than memory subsets. It was observed that 5% to 6% of naive CD4 clonotypes were shared across four donors. Depth of sequencing was expected to influence donor clonotype sharing.

Germline-derived CDR1 and CDR2 are ENHRY and SYGVKD. CDR3 size: 19 residues. The V and J ends lost 2 bases and 8 bases respectively, with 27 bases between them. Only in-frame clones appear in the TCRdb table, and some are missing; sequencing was by immunoSEQ multiplex PCR. In the table there are around 2.1 million clones, approximately 94% of which are singletons. The naive CD8 fraction comprised CD45RO-negative cells positively selected for CCR7 and excluded terminally differentiated effector memory CD45RA+ cells. The sequenced sample was naive CD8+ T cells from PBMCs. The receptor comes from a man between 18 and 29 years old in good health. Some clones in this sample may be carry-over from other donors' samples. The chain uses TRBV10-3 and TRBJ2-2, with D maybe TRBD2 (6 bases). CDR3 DNA sequence: TGTGCCATCAGTGAGCCAAAGGAGGGACTCCTCATTCTAGGGGGGGAGCTGTTTTTT. Its protein product is CAISEPKEGLLILGGELFF.